This T cell receptor (beta chain) emerged from a study of CD8 T cells in Susac syndrome. With random hexamers, reverse transcription was performed on roughly 0.45 to 1 ug of RNA. TCRdb reprocessed the immunoSEQ multiplex PCR reads via MiXCR and lists one record per CDR3 protein. This sample carries just over 150,000 distinct CDR3 sequences, around 95% of them seen once, and the ten largest clones take 0.15%. This clonotype was recorded only once. Trimming stripped 0 bases from V and 0 bases from J, with 10 bases between. The CDR3 has 16 residues. Per germline, CDR1 MGHRA and CDR2 YSYEKL. The V and J genes are TRBV4-1 and TRBJ2-3, with unresolved D. This clonotype was sampled from a human donor with multiple sclerosis. The sample consisted of CD8+ T cells from PBMCs. The CDR3 DNA follows: TGCGCCAGCAGCCAAGATGAAGAACGTAGCACAGATACGCAGTATTTT. This translates into CASSQDEERSTDTQYF.